This TCR beta chain came from a study of T cells in Graves' hyperthyroidism and ophthalmopathy. Trimming removed 1 base from V and 4 bases from J, with 10 bases in between. This CDR3 region has 14 residues. The germline V gene encodes CDR1 MNHNS and CDR2 SASEGT. It was RNA transcripts that yielded the amplified TCR beta CDR3 regions. First-round RT-PCR targeting the TCR CDR3 was performed with the HTBI primer set. Using its own MiXCR run on the multiplex PCR reads, TCRdb lists one record per CDR3 protein. Altogether around 760,000 distinct CDR3 sequences are present, approximately 40% being singletons, with the ten largest covering about a third. Findings and limits, study-wide: Stable hyperthyroidism was told apart from ophthalmopathy by a model built on 13 V-J features.

On this clonotype itself: What it binds is unknown.

Input material: blood. The V and J genes are TRBV6-1 and TRBJ1-2; no clear D. The receptor's source is a woman aged 40 to 50 with Graves' hyperthyroidism. DNA for the CDR3: TGTGCCAGCAGTGAAGGGGTGGCGTCCTATGGCTACACCTTC. As protein: CASSEGVASYGYTF.